Below, 5 T cell receptor beta chains from the same sample are listed, as sequenced in a study of T cells in Graves' hyperthyroidism and ophthalmopathy. RNA transcripts gave rise to amplified TCR beta CDR3 regions. The TCR CDR3 first-round RT-PCR relied on the HTBI primer set. TCRdb used MiXCR to reprocess the multiplex PCR reads, holding one entry per CDR3 protein. The sample contains a few hundred thousand distinct CDR3 sequences, 15% of which appear only once. Material: blood. The receptors shown here come from a woman younger than 45 with Graves' hyperthyroidism.

The rearrangement uses TRBV3-1 and TRBJ2-3, with D possibly called TRBD1 or TRBD2 (7 bases each). Germline lookup yields CDR1 LGHDT and CDR2 YNNKEL (reference sequence). The CDR3 sequence is 15 residues long. Between the trimmed V and J ends, which lost 5 bases and 4 bases, there was a span of 16 bases. In DNA, the CDR3 is TGTGCCAGCAGCGCCGAGGGGGCGGGGGCAGATACGCAGTATTTT. Translated: CASSAEGAGADTQYF.

CDR3 protein: CASTSNYEQYF. The CDR3 region has the DNA TGTGCCAGCACGAGTAACTACGAGCAGTACTTC. J is TRBJ2-7 and V is TRBV28; D is uncertain. The V gene's germline CDR1 is MDHEN and CDR2 SYDVKM. CDR3 length: 11 amino acids. Trimming removed 7 bases from V and 3 bases from J, with 7 bases in between.

In this sample, this clonotype turned up many times. This chain joins TRBV5-4 and TRBJ1-2, with D tentatively TRBD1 (5 bases). The germline CDR1 and CDR2 sequences are SGHNT and YYREEE (reference sequence). The germline V and J ends were trimmed by 3 bases and 7 bases, with 16 bases remaining between them. CDR3 length: 14 residues. For the CDR3, the DNA is TGTGCCAGCAGCTCTTGGGAGGGGCTGGGTGGCTACACCTTC. Translation gives CASSSWEGLGGYTF. The complete variable domain, with remaining parts taken from reference TRBV5-4 and TRBJ1-2, reads ETGVTQSPTHLIKTRGQQVTLRCSSQSGHNTVSWYQQALGQGPQFIFQYYREEENGRGNFPPRFSGLQFPNYSSELNVNALELDDSALYLCASSSWEGLGGYTFGSGTRLTVV.

Many counts were recorded for this clonotype. The chain employs TRBV20-1 and TRBJ2-7; 8 bases are a match to TRBD1. CDR1 is DFQATT, CDR2 SNEGSKA, per germline (reference sequence). The CDR3 runs 14 residues. V lost 5 bases to trimming and J lost 4 bases; unmatched junction nucleotides: 10. CDR3 sequence (DNA): TGCAGTGCTCAAGGGACAGGCCCCTCGTACGAGCAGTACTTC. This sequence encodes CSAQGTGPSYEQYF.

This clonotype was detected many times. In nucleotides, the CDR3 is TGTGCCAGCAGGAGAACGACGGGACTAGCGGTACAAGAGACCCAGTACTTC. Translation: CASRRTTGLAVQETQYF. This chain links TRBV27 with TRBJ2-5, with 11 nucleotides matching TRBD2. The CDR3 is made up of 17 amino acids. Germline CDR1 reads MNHEY; CDR2 reads SMNVEV (reference sequence). The trim removed 6 bases at V and 2 bases at J, leaving 11 bases unmatched.